One sample yielded the 7 T cell receptor beta chains listed below, sequenced in a study of T cells in Graves' hyperthyroidism and ophthalmopathy. There were TCR beta CDR3 regions amplified from RNA transcripts. The HTBI primer set was used in a first-round RT-PCR of the TCR CDR3. In TCRdb, the multiplex PCR reads were re-called with MiXCR into one record per CDR3 protein. The sample contains 350,000 or so distinct CDR3 sequences, roughly 18% of which appear only once. The material sequenced was blood. Source of these receptors: a woman aged 45 to 65 with Graves' hyperthyroidism.

This clonotype occurred a few times. V is TRBV5-1 and J is TRBJ1-1, with D possibly matching TRBD1 (6 bases). The CDR3 contains 14 residues. Germline-derived CDR1 and CDR2 are SGHRS and YFSETQ. Trimming took off 2 bases at V and 11 bases at J, with 19 bases between the two ends. Here the CDR3 DNA reads TGCGCCAGCAGCTTAGGAGGGGGGTTAGCAACGGCTTTCTTT. The encoded protein is CASSLGGGLATAFF.

This clonotype was seen a few times. The chain has TRBV4-1 and TRBJ1-4; D remains ambiguous. The CDR3 has 16 amino acids. The V and J ends lost 0 bases and 4 bases respectively, with 12 bases between them. In germline, CDR1 is MGHRA, CDR2 YSYEKL. The CDR3 coding sequence is TGCGCCAGCAGCCAAGATCGAGGTTTGGGTAATGAAAAACTGTTTTTT. It yields the protein CASSQDRGLGNEKLFF.

This clonotype occurred a few times. V and J are TRBV7-6 and TRBJ2-1, with D perhaps given as TRBD1 or TRBD2 (5 bases each). Germline loops: CDR1 SGHVS, CDR2 FNYEAQ. The CDR3 has 14 amino acids. V lost 1 base and J lost 5, with 9 bases in between. The CDR3 sequence is CASSLDGANNEQFF. As DNA, the CDR3 is TGTGCCAGCAGCTTAGACGGGGCGAACAATGAGCAGTTCTTC.

The chain joins TRBV12-3 or TRBV12-4 to TRBJ2-5; D remains unclear. V was shortened by 4 bases and J by 2 bases, with 8 bases between the two germline ends. This CDR3 region has 13 residues. The CDR3 nucleotides are TGTGCCAGCAGTTGGGCCGTTCAAGAGACCCAGTACTTC. This sequence encodes CASSWAVQETQYF.

This clonotype was seen only a few times. CDR3 sequence (DNA): TGTGCCAGCAGTGATGTAGGGGATAGCAATCAGCCCCAGCATTTT. Its protein product is CASSDVGDSNQPQHF. This chain connects TRBV6-1 to TRBJ1-5; D possibly corresponds to TRBD1 (5 bases). Deletions cut 3 bases from V and 0 bases from J, with 9 bases between. The germline V gene has CDR1 MNHNS and CDR2 SASEGT. The CDR3 totals 15 residues.

This clonotype was counted many times. The chain joins TRBV20-1 to TRBJ2-7; TRBD2 aligns across 8 bases. The germline gives CDR1 DFQATT, CDR2 SNEGSKA (reference sequence). The CDR3 extends over 13 amino acids. Unmatched junction bases numbered 4, after V lost 6 bases and J lost 0 bases. The CDR3 reads CSAVREVSYEQYF. The DNA for the CDR3 is TGCAGTGCGGTGCGGGAGGTCTCCTACGAGCAGTACTTC.

This clonotype was picked up a small number of times. The rearrangement joins TRBV30 to TRBJ1-1; TRBD1 agrees at 8 bases. The CDR3 spans 13 residues. In germline, CDR1 is GTSNPN, CDR2 SVGIG (reference sequence). V was pared by 5 bases and J by 5 bases, with 7 bases of the junction left unmatched. CDR3 loop: CAWRTGWRTEAFF. CDR3 bases: TGTGCCTGGCGGACAGGGTGGCGGACTGAAGCTTTCTTT.